Listed below are T cell receptor beta chains from one sample, sequenced in a study of shared clonotypes between healthy human individuals. Generated by immunoSEQ multiplex PCR, the TCRdb table keeps only in-frame clones and is missing some. The table has some 2.1 million clones, approximately 94% seen once. Material for sequencing was naive CD8+ T cells sorted from blood. All receptors derive from a man between 18 and 35 years old in good health. The CDR3 runs from the conserved cysteine through the conserved F or W. D genes are given only for firm matches. Clone size is shown for a subset of rows, as once, few, many or a class of expanded clone.

v_call	d_call	j_call	clone_size	cdr3_aa	cdr3_nt
TRBV4-1	TRBD1	TRBJ2-1	NA	CASSQVDRGDEQFF	TGCGCCAGCAGCCAAGTCGACAGGGGGGATGAGCAGTTCTTC
TRBV5-1	TRBD1	TRBJ1-1	NA	CASSPGQGRFTEAFF	TGCGCCAGCAGCCCCGGACAGGGGAGGTTCACTGAAGCTTTCTTT
TRBV28	TRBD2	TRBJ2-1	NA	CASSMGTSGDNEQFF	TGTGCCAGCAGTATGGGGACTAGCGGGGACAATGAGCAGTTCTTC
TRBV12-5	TRBD1	TRBJ2-5	NA	CASGSWDRGFGETQYF	TGTGCTAGTGGTTCATGGGACAGGGGGTTTGGAGAGACCCAGTACTTC
TRBV2	TRBD1	TRBJ1-2	NA	CASRGRGLGYGYTF	TGTGCCAGCAGGGGCAGGGGGCTGGGGTATGGCTACACCTTC
TRBV4-3	NA	TRBJ2-2	NA	CASSRVEGAGELFF	TGCGCCAGCAGTAGAGTGGAGGGGGCCGGGGAGCTGTTTTTT
TRBV27	NA	TRBJ2-3	NA	CASSPSASRDTQYF	TGTGCCAGCAGTCCATCGGCTAGCAGAGATACGCAGTATTTT
TRBV6-5	NA	TRBJ2-7	NA	CASSYSEGPSYEQYF	TGTGCCAGCAGTTACTCGGAAGGGCCTTCCTACGAGCAGTACTTC
TRBV5-6	NA	TRBJ1-2	NA	CASSLSLSAGELSGYTF	TGTGCCAGCAGCTTGTCCCTCTCGGCAGGGGAATTAAGTGGCTACACCTTC
TRBV7-9	NA	TRBJ1-1	NA	CASSPHMGNTEAFF	TGTGCCAGCAGCCCCCACATGGGGAACACTGAAGCTTTCTTT
TRBV5-1	NA	TRBJ2-7	once	CASSYAAGYEQYF	TGCGCCAGCAGCTACGCGGCGGGGTACGAGCAGTACTTC
TRBV29-1	TRBD2	TRBJ2-7	NA	CSVRMGGSPEQYF	TGCAGCGTCAGGATGGGCGGGAGCCCCGAGCAGTACTTC
TRBV6-6	TRBD1	TRBJ2-7	NA	CASSYGTGGRYEQYF	TGTGCCAGCAGTTACGGGACAGGGGGTAGGTACGAGCAGTACTTC
TRBV6-1	NA	TRBJ2-5	NA	CASSEVPQNQETQYF	TGTGCCAGCAGTGAGGTGCCCCAAAACCAAGAGACCCAGTACTTC
TRBV29-1	NA	TRBJ2-7	once	CSALKWTDGSSYEQYF	TGCAGCGCCTTGAAGTGGACCGACGGGAGCTCCTACGAGCAGTACTTC
TRBV2	TRBD2	TRBJ2-1	NA	CASLGSGGYNEQFF	TGTGCCAGCCTCGGAAGCGGGGGCTACAATGAGCAGTTCTTC
TRBV30	NA	TRBJ2-3	NA	CAWSVGTADTQYF	TGTGCCTGGAGTGTAGGGACCGCAGATACGCAGTATTTT
TRBV5-1	NA	TRBJ1-1	NA	CASSKGGQAYTEAFF	TGCGCCAGCAGCAAAGGGGGGCAGGCCTACACTGAAGCTTTCTTT
TRBV6-1	TRBD2	TRBJ2-5	NA	CASSEARGDGETQYF	TGTGCCAGCAGTGAAGCGCGGGGGGACGGCGAGACCCAGTACTTC
TRBV6-5	NA	TRBJ2-1	NA	CASSRSGQKYNEQFF	TGTGCCAGCAGCCGATCGGGACAAAAATACAATGAGCAGTTCTTC
TRBV6-6	TRBD1	TRBJ2-7	NA	CASSLPGQGLDEQYF	TGTGCCAGCAGCCTCCCGGGACAGGGTCTCGACGAGCAGTACTTC
TRBV7-9	NA	TRBJ2-1	NA	CASSSDLWGSSYNEQFF	TGTGCCAGCAGCTCGGACCTTTGGGGGAGCTCCTACAATGAGCAGTTCTTC
TRBV9	TRBD1	TRBJ1-4	NA	CASSPPGQGHEKLFF	TGTGCCAGCAGCCCGCCGGGACAGGGCCATGAAAAACTGTTTTTT
TRBV7-2	TRBD2	TRBJ2-1	NA	CASSLYGGGYEQFF	TGTGCCAGCAGCTTATACGGGGGAGGGTATGAGCAGTTCTTC
TRBV10-2	TRBD2	TRBJ2-7	NA	CASSPQVGGGAYEQYF	TGCGCCAGCAGTCCCCAGGTTGGCGGGGGGGCCTACGAGCAGTACTTC
TRBV28	NA	TRBJ1-1	NA	CASSTSTDLNTEAFF	TGTGCCAGCAGCACCTCGACAGATTTGAACACTGAAGCTTTCTTT
TRBV30	TRBD1	TRBJ2-2	NA	CAWSVTGGKGGELFF	TGTGCCTGGAGTGTAACAGGGGGAAAGGGCGGGGAGCTGTTTTTT
TRBV10-3	NA	TRBJ2-2	NA	CATGTLNTGELFF	TGTGCCACCGGGACTCTTAACACCGGGGAGCTGTTTTTT
TRBV5-6	NA	TRBJ1-4	NA	CASSLGRWAEKLFF	TGTGCCAGCAGCTTGGGGCGTTGGGCTGAAAAACTGTTTTTT
TRBV9	TRBD1	TRBJ2-7	once	CASSETGQGSHEQYF	TGTGCCAGCAGCGAAACCGGACAGGGGTCCCACGAGCAGTACTTC
TRBV11-2	NA	TRBJ1-5	NA	CASSQTGVLNQPQHF	TGTGCCAGCAGCCAAACCGGGGTCCTCAATCAGCCCCAGCATTTT
TRBV5-1	NA	TRBJ1-1	NA	CASSPRGVEAFF	TGCGCCAGCAGCCCCCGAGGGGTGGAAGCTTTCTTT
TRBV30	NA	TRBJ2-1	once	CAWEQDNEQFF	TGTGCCTGGGAACAGGACAATGAGCAGTTCTTC
TRBV7-3	NA	TRBJ1-1	NA	CASSLMAKTFGNTEAFF	TGTGCCAGCAGCTTAATGGCCAAAACTTTTGGGAACACTGAAGCTTTCTTT
TRBV19	TRBD2	TRBJ2-1	NA	CASSPLAGISNEQFF	TGTGCCAGTAGCCCCCTAGCGGGAATTAGCAATGAGCAGTTCTTC
TRBV4-1	TRBD2	TRBJ2-7	NA	CASSHSAGGAYEQYF	TGCGCCAGCAGCCACTCAGCGGGAGGAGCCTACGAGCAGTACTTC